These 18 T cell receptor beta chains were sequenced from one sample in a study of early T cells in non-severe SARS-CoV-2 infection. TCRdb re-analysed the 5' RACE reads in MiXCR, keeping a single row per CDR3 protein. This sample has about 64,000 distinct CDR3 sequences, with under 15% found just once. The sample consisted of whole blood. All receptors come from an adult who was a healthcare worker with PCR-confirmed SARS-CoV-2 infection or an uninfected control (not recorded which).

This clonotype was observed at least ten times. The rearrangement uses TRBV29-1 and TRBJ2-7; 7 bases agree with TRBD2. The CDR3 length is 14 residues. J lost 0 bases, V lost 5 bases, and 7 bases had no gene match. The germline V gene encodes CDR1 SQVTM and CDR2 ANQGSEA. The CDR3 is CSVPQSGGSYEQYF. DNA of the CDR3: TGCAGCGTTCCCCAATCGGGGGGCTCCTACGAGCAGTACTTC.

This clonotype occurred many times. This chain links TRBV5-5 with TRBJ2-1, with TRBD1 matching 7 bases. The ends lost 1 base at V and 8 bases at J; junction bases unmatched: 6. CDR1 and CDR2 (germline): SGHKS, YYEKEE (reference sequence). There are 14 residues in the CDR3. CDR3 sequence: CASSLRGTGDEQFF. For the CDR3, the DNA is TGTGCCAGCAGCTTGCGGGGAACAGGGGATGAGCAGTTCTTC. Full variable domain (remainder filled in from reference TRBV5-5 and TRBJ2-1): DAGVTQSPTHLIKTRGQQVTLRCSPISGHKSVSWYQQVLGQGPQFIFQYYEKEERGRGNFPDRFSARQFPNYSSELNVNALLLGDSALYLCASSLRGTGDEQFFGPGTRLTVL.

A few counts support this clonotype. The V gene is TRBV19, the J gene TRBJ2-1; 11 positions agree with TRBD2. The CDR3 runs 15 residues. Germline V gene sequence: CDR1 LNHDA, CDR2 SQIVND (reference sequence). The trim removed 4 bases at V and 7 bases at J, leaving 6 bases unmatched. CDR3 coding DNA: TGTGCCAGTAGTAATCTAGCGGGGGGCGTAAATGAGCAGTTCTTC. It translates to CASSNLAGGVNEQFF.

The gene calls are TRBV7-2 and TRBJ1-4, with D uncertain. Germline V gene sequence: CDR1 SGHTA, CDR2 FQGNSA. The CDR3 consists of 15 residues. The ends were cut back, 6 bases at V and 2 bases at J, with 13 bases in the middle. The CDR3 DNA follows: TGTGCCAGCAGATCTTATCATGGCACTAATGAAAAACTGTTTTTT. It codes for CASRSYHGTNEKLFF.

This chain connects TRBV3-1 to TRBJ2-5; TRBD2 is a possible D gene (6 bases). CDR3 length: 13 amino acids. V lost 0 bases to trimming and J lost 9 bases, with 11 bases between them. CDR1 is LGHDT, CDR2 YNNKEL, per germline (reference sequence). CDR3 coding DNA: TGTGCCAGCAGCCAAGATTCGGGGGTCGCCCAGTACTTC. It specifies CASSQDSGVAQYF.

This chain uses TRBV7-3 with TRBJ1-1, with D possibly TRBD1 on 6 matching bases. The V end lost 5 bases, the J end lost 4 bases, and 11 bases lay between the germline ends. The germline CDR1 and CDR2 sequences are SGHTA and FQGTGA. The CDR3 consists of 13 residues. CDR3 residues: CASSPQGITEAFF. The DNA of the CDR3 is TGTGCCAGCAGCCCCCAGGGGATCACTGAAGCTTTCTTT.

This clonotype was seen a handful of times. The chain combines TRBV5-1 with TRBJ2-7; a possible D gene is TRBD1 (6 bases). V was pared by 10 bases and J by 6 bases, with 8 bases between. CDR1 and CDR2 from the germline V gene are SGHRS and YFSETQ. The CDR3 length is 9 residues. The DNA for the CDR3 is TGCGCCGTCAGGGGCGAGCAGTACTTC. Residues: CAVRGEQYF. Supplemented by reference TRBV5-1 and TRBJ2-7, the full variable domain reads KAGVTQTPRYLIKTRGQQVTLSCSPISGHRSVSWYQQTPGQGLQFLFEYFSETQRNKGNFPGRFSGRQFSNSRSEMNVSTLELGDSALYLCAVRGEQYFGPGTRLTVT.

J is TRBJ2-2 and V is TRBV10-3; D may be TRBD1 or TRBD2 (5 bases each). Germline-derived CDR1 and CDR2 are ENHRY and SYGVKD. The ends were cut back, 6 bases at V and 2 bases at J, with 16 bases in the middle. The CDR3 spans 16 residues. The CDR3 DNA reads TGTGCCATCAGGAATCCCGGGACGGGTAACACCGGGGAGCTGTTTTTT. Protein: CAIRNPGTGNTGELFF.

The genes are TRBV6-1 and TRBJ1-3; maybe TRBD1 (5 bases). Germline values: CDR1 MNHNS, CDR2 SASEGT. The CDR3 sequence is 15 residues long. Trimming left V 8 bases short and J 0 bases short, with 14 bases between. Here the CDR3 reads CASGDSTLSGNTIYF. In DNA, the CDR3 is TGTGCCAGCGGAGACAGCACCCTCTCTGGAAACACCATATATTTT.

The V and J genes are TRBV5-1 and TRBJ2-1; a weak D match, TRBD1 (7 bases). Germline-derived CDR1 and CDR2 are SGHRS and YFSETQ. Trimming stripped 0 bases from V and 7 bases from J, with 17 bases between. The CDR3 is 16 residues long. CDR3 nucleotide sequence: TGCGCCAGCAGCTTGGGCACACACAGGGGAGGAAATGAGCAGTTCTTC. This gives the protein CASSLGTHRGGNEQFF.

The table lists this clonotype with many counts. The rearrangement joins TRBV5-4 to TRBJ2-2; 9 nucleotides line up with TRBD2. The CDR3 runs to 17 residues. CDR1 and CDR2 from the germline V gene are SGHNT and YYREEE (reference sequence). J lost 5 bases, V lost 4 bases, and 12 bases had no gene match. The CDR3 DNA follows: TGTGCCAGCAGCGGACGGACTAGCGCTAGAGGGACCGGGGAGCTGTTTTTT. It is translated as CASSGRTSARGTGELFF.

The rearrangement uses TRBV4-1 and TRBJ2-7; 7 nucleotides line up with TRBD1. This CDR3 has 12 amino acids. Germline values: CDR1 MGHRA, CDR2 YSYEKL. The V segment lost 4 bases and the J segment 12 bases; nucleotides outside the gene matches: 9. The CDR3 region is CASSLFGQAAYF. CDR3 sequence (DNA): TGCGCCAGCAGCCTTTTCGGACAGGCTGCGTACTTC.

Only a few counts were recorded for this clonotype. The chain joins TRBV13 to TRBJ2-1, with 11 bases matching TRBD2. The ends lost 4 bases at V and 10 bases at J; junction bases unmatched: 6. Germline V lookup: CDR1 PRHDT, CDR2 FYEKMQ (reference sequence). The CDR3 has 14 residues. As DNA, the CDR3 is TGTGCCAGCAGCTCCCGACTAGCGGGGTCGGAGCAGTTCTTC. Residues: CASSSRLAGSEQFF.

This clonotype was detected once. The gene calls are TRBV12-3 or TRBV12-4 and TRBJ2-7; D call uncertain. The germline V and J ends were trimmed by 6 bases and 2 bases, with 11 bases remaining between them. The CDR3 has 13 residues. CDR3 in amino acids: CASRPNLTYEQYF. The CDR3 coding sequence is TGTGCCAGCAGACCGAACTTAACCTACGAGCAGTACTTC.

This clonotype was picked up a small number of times. The chain couples TRBV7-9 to TRBJ1-4; D is unresolved. The CDR3 runs 14 residues. The germline V gene encodes CDR1 SEHNR and CDR2 FQNEAQ (reference sequence). The V end lost 2 bases, the J end lost 3 bases, and 7 bases lay between the germline ends. CDR3 loop: CASSLSQANEKLFF. CDR3 coding DNA: TGTGCCAGCAGCTTATCGCAGGCTAATGAAAAACTGTTTTTT.

V gene TRBV12-3 or TRBV12-4 combines with J gene TRBJ2-3; either TRBD1 or TRBD2 may fit D (5 bases each). V lost 3 bases, J lost 4 bases, and 11 bases lay in between. The CDR3 spans 14 residues. The CDR3: CASSLPGTSDTQYF. Here the CDR3 DNA reads TGTGCCAGCAGTTTGCCAGGGACGTCAGATACGCAGTATTTT.

The V gene is TRBV2, the J gene TRBJ2-7; D remains unclear. CDR1 is SNHLY and CDR2 is FYNNEI in the germline V gene. Trimming stripped 4 bases from V and 2 bases from J, with 6 bases between. The CDR3 runs to 12 residues. CDR3 sequence reads: CASSAPPYEQYF. CDR3 nucleotides: TGTGCCAGCAGTGCGCCACCCTACGAGCAGTACTTC.

In its sample, this clonotype was seen a few times. V gene TRBV7-9 combines with J gene TRBJ2-4, with D perhaps given as TRBD1 or TRBD2 (6 bases each). The CDR3 has 15 residues. Trimming removed 2 bases at V and 7 bases at J, with 15 bases between. Germline V CDR1 and CDR2: SEHNR, FQNEAQ (reference sequence). CDR3 DNA sequence: TGTGCCAGCAGCTTATTGGTTCAGGGGAGGAACATTCAGTACTTC. Its protein is CASSLLVQGRNIQYF.